This T cell receptor beta chain originates from a study of Ad26.COV2.S vaccination and SARS-CoV-2 variants. Germline CDR1 reads SGHKS; CDR2 reads YYEKEE (reference sequence). This CDR3 spans 14 amino acids. V lost 1 base and J 11 bases, leaving 16 bases between the germline ends. Some clones are missing from TCRdb's copy, which holds only in-frame ones; the method was immunoSEQ multiplex PCR. The sample yields over 450,000 clones, about 88% seen once. Treatment noted: roughly 18 received Ad26.COV2.S at low or high dose, single or two shots; 5 received placebo; per-sample allocation not given. At day 63 after the first vaccine or placebo injection, samples were drawn.

This clonotype originated in a person aged 18-60 years who received the Ad26.COV2.S COVID-19 vaccine or a placebo. Sequencing used peripheral blood, obtained in a trial of Ad26.COV2.S vaccine versus placebo. This chain uses TRBV5-5 with TRBJ1-5; no clear D. CDR3 nucleotide sequence: TGTGCCAGCAGCTTGTGGGCCGGGGAGGTTTCCCAGCATTTT. Its protein product is CASSLWAGEVSQHF.